A selection of T cell receptor beta chains follows, all from one sample in a study of blood T cell repertoires in COVID-19. Data came from immunoSEQ multiplex PCR; TCRdb stores just in-frame clones and leaves some out. Of around 310,000 clones listed, roughly 90% are singletons. Sequenced input: peripheral blood. These receptors came from a woman in her forties or fifties with active or convalescent COVID-19. The CDR3 runs from the conserved cysteine through the conserved F or W. D genes are given only for firm matches. Clone size is stated in some rows and not others, as once, few, many or a class when expanded.

CDR3 DNA | CDR3 protein | clone size | D gene | J gene | V gene
TGCGCCAGCAGCCAAGATGAGGGGGGGAGCTACGATGAGCAGTTCTTC | CASSQDEGGSYDEQFF | . | . | TRBJ2-1 | TRBV4-1
TGTGCCAGCAGCTTAGGCGGGCTCACAGATACGCAGTATTTT | CASSLGGLTDTQYF | . | . | TRBJ2-3 | TRBV7-6
TGTGCCAGCAGCTTGTGGCAGGGGAGAGGAGGCTACACCTTC | CASSLWQGRGGYTF | . | . | TRBJ1-2 | TRBV5-4
TGTGCCAGCAGCCCACGACAGGGGCAAGGCTCACCCCTCCACTTT | CASSPRQGQGSPLHF | . | TRBD1 | TRBJ1-6 | TRBV11-2
TGTGCCAGCAGCTTCGGGACTAGCGGGAGAAGGGTAGGCAATGAGCAGTTCTTC | CASSFGTSGRRVGNEQFF | . | TRBD2 | TRBJ2-1 | TRBV7-2
TGTGCCAGCAGAGACAAAACAGGGCCTGAAGCTTTCTTT | CASRDKTGPEAFF | . | . | TRBJ1-1 | TRBV12-3/TRBV12-4
TGTGCCAGTAGTATAGCCTTTCGCTACTACAATGAGCAGTTCTTC | CASSIAFRYYNEQFF | . | . | TRBJ2-1 | TRBV19
TGTGCCAGCTCACCCCAGGGCATTATGAACACTGAAGCTTTCTTT | CASSPQGIMNTEAFF | . | . | TRBJ1-1 | TRBV18
TGTGCCACCAGTGATTTTTACAGGAAGATAACCTACGAGCAGTACTTC | CATSDFYRKITYEQYF | . | . | TRBJ2-7 | TRBV24-1
TGTGCCAGCAGTTTCCGTGGGGCTCCAGAAGCTTTCTTT | CASSFRGAPEAFF | . | . | TRBJ1-1 | TRBV28
TGTGCCATCAAAAATCCACCGACGGAAAGGACAGGGAACACTGAAGCTTTCTTT | CAIKNPPTERTGNTEAFF | few | TRBD1 | TRBJ1-1 | TRBV10-3
TGTGCCAGCTCACTCTCCACAGGGGTGAGCAATCAGCCCCAGCATTTT | CASSLSTGVSNQPQHF | once | TRBD1 | TRBJ1-5 | TRBV18
TGTGCCAGCAGTGTCCTTAGTGCAGGGGCTAATCAGCCCCAGCATTTT | CASSVLSAGANQPQHF | . | . | TRBJ1-5 | TRBV2
TGCAGCGTCCTTCGGGGCACTGAAGCTTTCTTT | CSVLRGTEAFF | . | . | TRBJ1-1 | TRBV29-1
TGTGCCTGGAGCTCCGACAGGGTCGCTAGGAACAATCAGCCCCAGCATTTT | CAWSSDRVARNNQPQHF | once | TRBD1 | TRBJ1-5 | TRBV30
TGTGCCAGCAGCCCCGGACTGGGAGAGCAGTACTTC | CASSPGLGEQYF | . | . | TRBJ2-7 | TRBV7-2
TGTGCCATCAGTTCTACTAGCGGGGGGGCAAATACGCAGTATTTT | CAISSTSGGANTQYF | . | TRBD2 | TRBJ2-3 | TRBV10-3
TGTGCCAGTAGGACCTCACGGGCCCCGGGGACTGAAGCTTTCTTT | CASRTSRAPGTEAFF | . | . | TRBJ1-1 | TRBV19
TGCGCCAGCAGCCAAGATCAGACAGGCCCCTACGAGCAGTACTTC | CASSQDQTGPYEQYF | . | . | TRBJ2-7 | TRBV4-3
TGTGCCAGCAGCGTAGAGGGGACAGGAGTTAGCACAGATACGCAGTATTTT | CASSVEGTGVSTDTQYF | . | TRBD1 | TRBJ2-3 | TRBV9
TGTGCCAGCAGCTTAGCAGGGGGACCGAGGGATACGCAGTATTTT | CASSLAGGPRDTQYF | . | . | TRBJ2-3 | TRBV7-8
TGTGCCAGTAGTATTAGGCTAGCGGACAATGAGCAGTTCTTC | CASSIRLADNEQFF | . | TRBD2 | TRBJ2-1 | TRBV19
TGTGCCAGCAGCGTAGAAGCTAAAGAGACCCAGTACTTC | CASSVEAKETQYF | . | . | TRBJ2-5 | TRBV9
TGTGCCAGCAGCGACCCGGGACTAGCGGGAAAGAACTTC | CASSDPGLAGKNF | . | TRBD2 | TRBJ2-7 | TRBV2
TGTGCCAGCAAAACTTCCTCTGGAAACACCATATATTTT | CASKTSSGNTIYF | . | . | TRBJ1-3 | TRBV2
TGTGCCAGCAGCGTAGTGGGACTAGAAAAAGACGAGCAGTACTTC | CASSVVGLEKDEQYF | . | TRBD2 | TRBJ2-7 | TRBV9
TGTGCCAGCAGCCAAGGGGGCTCCTACACTGAAGCTTTCTTT | CASSQGGSYTEAFF | . | . | TRBJ1-1 | TRBV3-1/TRBV3-2
TGTGCCAGTAAGAGCCGGGACTCTCAGCCCCAGCATTTT | CASKSRDSQPQHF | . | . | TRBJ1-5 | TRBV19
TGTGCCACCAGTGATCCTACAGGACCCAGCTCCTACAATGAGCAGTTCTTC | CATSDPTGPSSYNEQFF | . | . | TRBJ2-1 | TRBV24-1
TGTGCCAGCAGTTCTGACATGTACAGTGAAATCCACGAGCAGTACTTC | CASSSDMYSEIHEQYF | . | . | TRBJ2-7 | TRBV6-5
TGTGCCAGCAGCCAAGTTCCGACTCTAACCGATTCTGGAAACACCATATATTTT | CASSQVPTLTDSGNTIYF | . | . | TRBJ1-3 | TRBV3-1/TRBV3-2
TGTGCCAGCAGCTCGGGACTAGCGGAAAACACCGGGGAGCTGTTTTTT | CASSSGLAENTGELFF | . | TRBD2 | TRBJ2-2 | TRBV7-6
TGTGCCAGCAGCCAGCTCGACCGGGAGGAGCAGTACTTC | CASSQLDREEQYF | . | . | TRBJ2-7 | TRBV3-1/TRBV3-2
TGTGCCAGCAGCGCGTTCCCTAGCGGGGTGGGGAATGAGCAGTTCTTC | CASSAFPSGVGNEQFF | . | TRBD2 | TRBJ2-1 | TRBV9
TGTGCCAGCAGCCTCGACAGGGGTAGAACTGAAGCTTTCTTT | CASSLDRGRTEAFF | . | TRBD1 | TRBJ1-1 | TRBV5-4
TGTGCCAGAAACGCGACAGGGGCTGGGCAGCCCCAGCATTTT | CARNATGAGQPQHF | . | TRBD1 | TRBJ1-5 | TRBV19
TGCAGCGTTGCAGGGGGCCCCGGGGAGCTGTTTTTT | CSVAGGPGELFF | . | TRBD1 | TRBJ2-2 | TRBV29-1
TGTGCCAGCAGCCTGGACAGGGTTAACACTGAAGCTTTCTTT | CASSLDRVNTEAFF | . | TRBD1 | TRBJ1-1 | TRBV5-4
TGTGCCAGTAGTTTGCTGGGGGTTGTAGCGGAAAAAGAGACCCAGTACTTC | CASSLLGVVAEKETQYF | . | . | TRBJ2-5 | TRBV19
TGTGCCAGCAGTCCCCGGGACAGGGGGCGCGGGAACACTGAAGCTTTCTTT | CASSPRDRGRGNTEAFF | . | TRBD1 | TRBJ1-1 | TRBV6-6
TGTGCCAGCTCCAACGGGGTAACCTACGAGCAGTACTTC | CASSNGVTYEQYF | . | . | TRBJ2-7 | TRBV28
TGTGCCAGCACCGGGACGCAGACGGAAAAACTAGCGGGAGAGACCCAGTACTTC | CASTGTQTEKLAGETQYF | . | TRBD2 | TRBJ2-5 | TRBV9
TGTGCCAGCAGCTTAGCCGGGACAGGGGACTACGAGCAGTACTTC | CASSLAGTGDYEQYF | once | TRBD1 | TRBJ2-7 | TRBV7-2
TGTGCCAGTAGTGGCGGACAGGGGGCGTCCTATGGCTACACCTTC | CASSGGQGASYGYTF | . | TRBD1 | TRBJ1-2 | TRBV19
TGTGCCAGAAGCTTACCCCGGACAGCAAGCAATCAGCCCCAGCATTTT | CARSLPRTASNQPQHF | . | . | TRBJ1-5 | TRBV5-3
TGTGCCAGCAGTGCTGGGCCAAATCAGCCCCAGCATTTT | CASSAGPNQPQHF | . | . | TRBJ1-5 | TRBV2
TGTGCCAGCAGCGATACAGGCTCAACTAATGAAAAACTGTTTTTT | CASSDTGSTNEKLFF | . | . | TRBJ1-4 | TRBV7-8
TGTGCCAGCAGTCCCTCGGGAGATACGCAGTATTTT | CASSPSGDTQYF | . | . | TRBJ2-3 | TRBV7-2
TGTGCCAGTAGTTTCGGACAAGGCTCTGGAAACACCATATATTTT | CASSFGQGSGNTIYF | few | . | TRBJ1-3 | TRBV19
TGTGCCAGCAGCTTAAGGAGACAGGAGGATGGCTACACCTTC | CASSLRRQEDGYTF | once | . | TRBJ1-2 | TRBV7-9
TGTGCCTGGAAAGTTGGGGGCCACCGGGCTTTCTTT | CAWKVGGHRAFF | . | . | TRBJ1-1 | TRBV30
TGTGCCAGCTCACCGACAGGGACAGGGGGAGGCAATCAGCCCCAGCATTTT | CASSPTGTGGGNQPQHF | . | TRBD1 | TRBJ1-5 | TRBV18
TGTGCCAGCAGTTACTCGGACAGAGTGGGGGAGCTGTTTTTT | CASSYSDRVGELFF | . | . | TRBJ2-2 | TRBV6-6
TGTGCCAGCAGCTTTACTAGCGTTAACTACAATGAGCAGTTCTTC | CASSFTSVNYNEQFF | . | TRBD2 | TRBJ2-1 | TRBV11-2
TGTGCCAGTAGTTCCGTTATAGCTGGCGAGCAGTACTTC | CASSSVIAGEQYF | . | . | TRBJ2-7 | TRBV19